This T cell receptor (beta chain) originates from a study of human T cells and chemical hapten exposure. Whole-study context: TCR yields per sample varied mostly from small pooled library volume differences.

Time point meaning: pre-sensitization, week 0. Indicated treatment: therapeutic diphenylcyclopropenone sensitization with weekly scalp DPC. The template was total RNA from unfractionated whole blood. This clonotype was picked up many times. The target antigen is unknown. The V end lost 6 bases, the J end lost 3 bases, and 12 bases lay between the germline ends. The CDR3 runs to 13 residues. The V gene's germline CDR1 is MDHEN and CDR2 SYDVKM. Overall study results and limits: Following DPC sensitization, TCRs present above 1 in 1000 frequency showed no change.

Unique molecular identifiers were linked by the library to individual cDNA molecules. In the study's own analysis: Sample-level TCR yields exhibited a median of roughly 96,000, with a range of 23,224 to 690,600. MiXCR, applied by TCRdb to the RACE reads, yields one record per CDR3 protein. These V and J calls originate from TCRdb's pipeline instead of the authors' own analysis. The data show roughly 38,000 distinct CDR3 sequences, with roughly an eighth seen just once and approximately 1.8% held by the top ten. The clonotype originates from a woman aged 40 to 50 with alopecia areata. Some clones in this sample may be carry-over from other donors' samples. Source: whole blood, taken in connection with sensitization to the hapten diphenylcyclopropenone (DPC). This chain connects TRBV28 to TRBJ2-7, with D tentatively TRBD1 (6 bases). Here the CDR3 reads CASSPRGNYEQYF. CDR3 coding DNA: TGTGCCAGCAGCCCGAGGGGGAACTACGAGCAGTACTTC.